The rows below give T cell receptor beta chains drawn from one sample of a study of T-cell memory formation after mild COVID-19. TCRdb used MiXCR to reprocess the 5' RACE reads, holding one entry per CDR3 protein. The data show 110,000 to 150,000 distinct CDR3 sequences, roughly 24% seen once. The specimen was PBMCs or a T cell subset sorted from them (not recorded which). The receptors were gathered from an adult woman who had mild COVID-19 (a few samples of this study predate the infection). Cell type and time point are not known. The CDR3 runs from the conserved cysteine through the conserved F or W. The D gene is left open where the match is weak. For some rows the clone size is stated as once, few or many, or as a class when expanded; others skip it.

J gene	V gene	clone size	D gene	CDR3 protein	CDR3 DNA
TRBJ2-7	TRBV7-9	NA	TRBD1	CASSDFTDRGRDEQYF	TGTGCCAGCAGCGATTTTACTGACAGGGGGCGAGACGAGCAGTACTTC
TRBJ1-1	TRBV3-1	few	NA	CASSQVGVNTEAFF	TGTGCCAGCAGCCAAGTTGGGGTGAACACTGAAGCTTTCTTT
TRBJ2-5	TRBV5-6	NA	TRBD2	CASRPWASGTQYF	TGTGCCAGCAGGCCGTGGGCTAGCGGGACCCAGTACTTC
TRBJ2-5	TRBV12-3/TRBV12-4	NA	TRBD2	CASSFSTSSGSAGETQYF	TGTGCCAGCAGTTTTTCAACGTCTAGCGGGTCGGCTGGAGAGACCCAGTACTTC
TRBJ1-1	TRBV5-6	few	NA	CASSLGRYTEAFF	TGTGCCAGCAGCTTGGGTCGGTACACTGAAGCTTTCTTT
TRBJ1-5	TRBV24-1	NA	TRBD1	CATSDPRTGPNQPQHF	TGTGCCACCAGTGATCCGAGGACAGGGCCCAATCAGCCCCAGCATTTT
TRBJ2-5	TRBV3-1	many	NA	CASSQGTGDQETQYF	TGTGCCAGCAGCCAAGGGACTGGGGACCAAGAGACCCAGTACTTC
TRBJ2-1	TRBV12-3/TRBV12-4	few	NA	CASSFTRDYNEQFF	TGTGCCAGCAGTTTCACCAGGGATTACAATGAGCAGTTCTTC
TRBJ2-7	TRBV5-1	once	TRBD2	CASSYRTSGSGEQYF	TGCGCCAGCAGCTACCGGACTAGCGGGAGCGGTGAGCAGTACTTC
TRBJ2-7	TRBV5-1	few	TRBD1	CASSYPGQGVSEQYF	TGCGCCAGCAGCTATCCGGGACAGGGTGTCTCCGAGCAGTACTTC
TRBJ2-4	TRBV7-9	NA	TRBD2	CASSLIGGLAKNIQYF	TGTGCCAGCAGCTTGATCGGGGGGTTAGCCAAAAACATTCAGTACTTC
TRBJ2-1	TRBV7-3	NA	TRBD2	CASSLDLAGHNEQFF	TGTGCCAGCAGCTTAGATCTAGCGGGGCACAATGAGCAGTTCTTC
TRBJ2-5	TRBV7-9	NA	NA	CASRLIETQYF	TGTGCCAGCAGGCTCATAGAGACCCAGTACTTC
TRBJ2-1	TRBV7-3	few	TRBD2	CASSYIAGGINEQFF	TGTGCCAGCAGCTACATAGCGGGAGGTATAAATGAGCAGTTCTTC
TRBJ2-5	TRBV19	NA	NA	CASAGTPQETQYF	TGTGCCAGTGCCGGGACTCCCCAAGAGACCCAGTACTTC
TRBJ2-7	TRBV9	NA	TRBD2	CASSLRGDYEQYF	TGTGCCAGCAGCCTCCGGGGGGACTACGAGCAGTACTTC
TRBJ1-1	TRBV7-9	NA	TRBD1	CASSLDKGADTEAFF	TGTGCCAGCAGCTTAGACAAGGGGGCGGACACTGAAGCTTTCTTT
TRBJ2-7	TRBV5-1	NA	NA	CASILDGSDEQYF	TGCGCCAGCATCTTGGACGGGTCCGACGAGCAGTACTTC
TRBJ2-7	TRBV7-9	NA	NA	CASSPRDLYEQYF	TGTGCCAGCAGCCCCCGGGACCTCTACGAGCAGTACTTC
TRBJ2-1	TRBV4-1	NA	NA	CASSQDLSRVNEQFF	TGCGCCAGCAGCCAAGATTTGAGCAGGGTCAATGAGCAGTTCTTC
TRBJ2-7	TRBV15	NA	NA	CATSPNAPNEQYF	TGTGCCACCAGCCCCAACGCCCCCAACGAGCAGTACTTC
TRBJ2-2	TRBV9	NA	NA	CASSPRHGTGELFF	TGTGCCAGCAGCCCGAGGCACGGGACCGGGGAGCTGTTTTTT
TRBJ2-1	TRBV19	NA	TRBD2	CASSSKEAGNSYNEQFF	TGTGCCAGTAGTAGTAAAGAAGCGGGGAACTCCTACAATGAGCAGTTCTTC
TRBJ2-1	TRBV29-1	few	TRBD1	CSVDIQGAKEQFF	TGCAGCGTTGATATCCAGGGGGCCAAGGAGCAGTTCTTC
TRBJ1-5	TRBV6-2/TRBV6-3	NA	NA	CASSSGLFPNQPQHF	TGTGCCAGCAGTTCAGGACTCTTCCCTAATCAGCCCCAGCATTTT
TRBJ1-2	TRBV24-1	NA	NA	CATSDTVPGPYGYTF	TGTGCCACCAGTGACACCGTGCCAGGCCCATATGGCTACACCTTC
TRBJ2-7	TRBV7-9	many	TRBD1	CASSSGQTYEQYF	TGTGCCAGCAGCTCGGGACAGACCTACGAGCAGTACTTC
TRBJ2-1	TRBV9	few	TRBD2	CASSRGLAGVNEQFF	TGTGCCAGCAGCCGGGGACTAGCGGGAGTAAATGAGCAGTTCTTC
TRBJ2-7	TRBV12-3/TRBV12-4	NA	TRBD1	CASSFAGGYEQYF	TGTGCCAGCAGTTTCGCAGGGGGCTACGAGCAGTACTTC
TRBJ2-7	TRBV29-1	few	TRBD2	CSVEGLAGGTYEQYF	TGCAGCGTCGAGGGACTAGCGGGAGGGACCTACGAGCAGTACTTC
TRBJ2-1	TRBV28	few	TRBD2	CASTQLTSGLGEQFF	TGTGCCAGCACCCAATTAACTAGCGGTTTAGGAGAGCAGTTCTTC
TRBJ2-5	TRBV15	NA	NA	CATSYSFQETQYF	TGTGCCACCAGCTACTCCTTCCAAGAGACCCAGTACTTC
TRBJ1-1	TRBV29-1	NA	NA	CSVDDAGRGEAFF	TGCAGCGTTGATGACGCCGGTAGGGGGGAAGCTTTCTTT
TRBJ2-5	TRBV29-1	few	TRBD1	CSVPGTVGQETQYF	TGCAGCGTGCCCGGGACAGTGGGGCAAGAGACCCAGTACTTC
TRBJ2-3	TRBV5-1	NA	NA	CASSFTGGTDTQYF	TGCGCCAGCAGCTTCACGGGGGGCACAGATACGCAGTATTTT
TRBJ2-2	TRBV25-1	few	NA	CASTRTDFAGELFF	TGTGCCAGCACCCGGACAGACTTCGCCGGGGAGCTGTTTTTT
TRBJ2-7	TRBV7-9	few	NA	CASSLEQGPHEQYF	TGTGCCAGCAGCTTAGAGCAAGGCCCGCACGAGCAGTACTTC
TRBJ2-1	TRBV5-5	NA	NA	CASMSLADFSYNEQFF	TGTGCCAGCATGTCGTTAGCGGATTTCTCCTACAATGAGCAGTTCTTC
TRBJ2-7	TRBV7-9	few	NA	CASSSDGGAYEQYF	TGTGCCAGCAGCTCAGATGGGGGCGCTTACGAGCAGTACTTC
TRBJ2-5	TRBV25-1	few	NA	CASSEDSQETQYF	TGTGCCAGCAGTGAAGACAGTCAAGAGACCCAGTACTTC
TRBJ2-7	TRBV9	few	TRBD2	CASSGSGGAGEQYF	TGTGCCAGCAGCGGGTCGGGAGGAGCTGGGGAGCAGTACTTC
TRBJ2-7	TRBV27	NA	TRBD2	CASRKIGGRGSYEQYF	TGTGCCAGCAGGAAAATCGGCGGGAGGGGTTCCTACGAGCAGTACTTC
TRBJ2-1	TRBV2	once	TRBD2	CASRGRGLAGGSANEQFF	TGTGCCAGCAGAGGTAGGGGACTAGCGGGAGGGTCGGCCAATGAGCAGTTCTTC
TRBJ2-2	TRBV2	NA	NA	CALDPGGPDTGELFF	TGTGCTCTAGACCCCGGGGGACCAGACACCGGGGAGCTGTTTTTT
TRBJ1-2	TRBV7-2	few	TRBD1	CASSSTGDNNYGYTF	TGTGCCAGCAGCTCTACAGGGGACAATAACTATGGCTACACCTTC
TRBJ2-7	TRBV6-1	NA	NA	CAILADSSYEQYF	TGTGCCATTCTGGCAGATTCCTCCTACGAGCAGTACTTC
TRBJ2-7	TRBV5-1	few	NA	CASSLESGPYEQYF	TGCGCCAGCAGCTTGGAGAGTGGACCCTACGAGCAGTACTTC
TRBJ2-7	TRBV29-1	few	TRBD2	CSVEEGTSAASYEQYF	TGCAGCGTTGAAGAAGGTACTAGCGCAGCCTCCTACGAGCAGTACTTC
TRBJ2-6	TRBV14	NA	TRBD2	CASSQEGTLASGTPGANVLTF	TGTGCCAGCAGCCAAGAGGGGACACTGGCTAGCGGGACGCCTGGGGCCAACGTCCTGACTTTC
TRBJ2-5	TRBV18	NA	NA	CASSPPAGEETQYF	TGTGCCAGCTCACCACCTGCCGGGGAGGAGACCCAGTACTTC
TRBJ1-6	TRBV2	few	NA	CASSRSSYNSPLHF	TGTGCCAGCAGCAGGAGCTCCTATAATTCACCCCTCCACTTT
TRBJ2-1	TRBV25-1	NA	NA	CASKEGATYNEQFF	TGTGCCAGCAAGGAGGGGGCCACCTACAATGAGCAGTTCTTC
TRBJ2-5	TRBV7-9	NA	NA	CASSAGLTETQYF	TGTGCCAGCAGCGCTGGACTAACGGAGACCCAGTACTTC
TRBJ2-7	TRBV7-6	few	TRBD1	CASSRDRGGVEQYF	TGTGCCAGCAGCAGAGACAGGGGGGGCGTCGAGCAGTACTTC